This T cell receptor (beta chain) was identified during a study of T cells in Graves' hyperthyroidism and ophthalmopathy. Study-wide background: Pretreatment peripheral blood was obtained at initial diagnosis.

CDR1 DFQATT and CDR2 SNEGSKA come from the germline V gene (reference sequence). There are 12 residues in the CDR3. V was trimmed by 5 bases and J by 3 bases, leaving 10 bases between them. Diagnosis of hyperthyroidism was new in patients aged 18 to 65, and its duration was under 2 months. Every diagnosis used clinical symptoms, serum thyroxine and TRAb, thyroid ultrasound and orbital computed tomography. PBMCs stemmed from more than 7.5 ml fresh peripheral blood. This clonotype was recorded at least ten times. RNA transcripts were the template for amplifying TCR beta CDR3 regions. TCR CDR3 regions were first amplified by RT-PCR with HTBI primers. TCRdb re-called the multiplex PCR reads through MiXCR, storing one row per CDR3 protein. The table has about 840,000 distinct CDR3 sequences, approximately 40% seen once.

What was sequenced was blood. The source of this sequence is a man aged 18 to 29 with Graves' hyperthyroidism. This sequence joins TRBV20-1 and TRBJ1-1; D is uncertain. The CDR3 region is CSAENGDTEAFF. The DNA for the CDR3 is TGCAGTGCTGAGAACGGAGACACTGAAGCTTTCTTT.